This note documents a single T cell receptor (beta chain) sequence. The sample is drawn from a study of PD-L1 blockade in urothelial cancer. The overall study: Atezolizumab was started by patients in 2014 at 1,200 mg intravenously every 3 weeks. Specimens of blood held a median count of roughly 130,000 T cells.

Noted time point: pretreatment peripheral blood. The diagnosis in patients was locally advanced or metastatic urothelial carcinoma. CDR3 size: 14 residues. Germline V gene data show CDR1 as SGDLS and CDR2 as YYNGEE. V was shortened by 3 bases and J by 2 bases, with 10 bases between the two germline ends. Sequencing was performed with immunoSEQ multiplex PCR; in TCRdb, only in-frame clones are kept and a portion is missing. The table includes 85,000 to 100,000 clones, more than 75% detected once. The sample consisted of PBMCs, taken around atezolizumab (anti-PD-L1) treatment. This chain connects TRBV9 to TRBJ2-3, with a possible D match to TRBD2 (7 bases). The receptor was derived from a man aged 60 to 69 with urothelial cancer. CDR3 sequence (DNA): TGTGCCAGCAGCGCGGGGGGCGACACAGATACGCAGTATTTT. It yields the protein CASSAGGDTDTQYF.